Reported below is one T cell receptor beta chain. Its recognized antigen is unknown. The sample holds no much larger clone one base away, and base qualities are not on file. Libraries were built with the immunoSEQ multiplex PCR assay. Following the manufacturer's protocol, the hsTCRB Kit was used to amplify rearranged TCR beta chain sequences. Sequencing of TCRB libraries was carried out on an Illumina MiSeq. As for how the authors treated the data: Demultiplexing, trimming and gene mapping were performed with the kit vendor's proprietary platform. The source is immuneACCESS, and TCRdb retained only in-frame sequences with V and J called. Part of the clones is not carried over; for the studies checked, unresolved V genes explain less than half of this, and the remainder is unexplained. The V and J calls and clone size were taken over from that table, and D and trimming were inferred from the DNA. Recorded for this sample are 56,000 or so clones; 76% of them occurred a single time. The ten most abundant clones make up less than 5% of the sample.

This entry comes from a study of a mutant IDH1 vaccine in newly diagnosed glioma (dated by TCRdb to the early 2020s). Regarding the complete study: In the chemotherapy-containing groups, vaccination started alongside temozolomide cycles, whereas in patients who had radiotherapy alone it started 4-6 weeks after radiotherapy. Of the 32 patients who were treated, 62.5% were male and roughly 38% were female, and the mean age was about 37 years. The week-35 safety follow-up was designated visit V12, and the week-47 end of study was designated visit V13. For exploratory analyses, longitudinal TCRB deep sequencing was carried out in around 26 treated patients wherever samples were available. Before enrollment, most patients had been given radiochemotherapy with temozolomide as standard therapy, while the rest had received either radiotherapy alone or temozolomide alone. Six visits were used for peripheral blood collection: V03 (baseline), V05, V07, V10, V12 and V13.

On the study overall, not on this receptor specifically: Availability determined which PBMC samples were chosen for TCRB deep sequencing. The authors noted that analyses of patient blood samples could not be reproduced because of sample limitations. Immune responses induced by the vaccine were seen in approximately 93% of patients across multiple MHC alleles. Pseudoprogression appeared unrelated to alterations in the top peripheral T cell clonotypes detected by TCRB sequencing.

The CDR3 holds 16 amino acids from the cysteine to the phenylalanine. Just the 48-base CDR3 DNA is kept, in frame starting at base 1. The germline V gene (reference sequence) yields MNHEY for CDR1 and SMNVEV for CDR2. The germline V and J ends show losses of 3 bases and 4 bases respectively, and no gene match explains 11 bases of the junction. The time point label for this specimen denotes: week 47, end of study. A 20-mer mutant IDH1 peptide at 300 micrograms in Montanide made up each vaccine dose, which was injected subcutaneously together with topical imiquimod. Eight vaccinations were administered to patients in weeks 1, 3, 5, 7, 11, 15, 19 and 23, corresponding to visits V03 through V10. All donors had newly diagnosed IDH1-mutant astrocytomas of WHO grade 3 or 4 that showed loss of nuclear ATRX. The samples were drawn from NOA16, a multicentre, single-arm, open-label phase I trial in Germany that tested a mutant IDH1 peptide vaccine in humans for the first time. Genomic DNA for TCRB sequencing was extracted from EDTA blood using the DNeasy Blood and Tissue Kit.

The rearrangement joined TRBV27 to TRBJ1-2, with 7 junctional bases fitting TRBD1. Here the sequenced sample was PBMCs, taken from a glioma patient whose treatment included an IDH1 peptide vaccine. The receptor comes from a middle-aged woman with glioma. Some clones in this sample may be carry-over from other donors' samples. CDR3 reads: CASSFNKNRGIYGYTF. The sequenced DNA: TGTGCCAGCAGTTTCAACAAAAACAGGGGCATCTATGGCTACACCTTC.